This paragraph reports one TCR beta chain. The clone's antigen remains unknown. No much larger clone exists at a distance of one base, and base qualities are not known. CDR1 SGHRS and CDR2 YFSETQ are derived from the germline V gene. Trimmed from V: 1 base; trimmed from J: 5 bases; junction bases lacking a gene match: 8. From cysteine to phenylalanine, the CDR3 is 16 amino acids long. This entry keeps only the CDR3 DNA: 48 bases, framed from base 1. This entry comes from a study of blood T cell repertoires in COVID-19 (dated by TCRdb to the early 2020s). Study-level background: Collaborator samples came from the United States, Italy and Spain and covered acute and convalescent phases of COVID-19. The dataset comprised deeply sampled blood TCRbeta repertoires from subjects exposed to, actively infected with, or recovered from COVID-19. Samples came from the ongoing ImmuneRACE study (first 160 participants) plus 1,254 subjects from 6 global collaborators. The material from the prospective study consisted of cDNA or gDNA derived from T cells, B-cell-depleted T cells, or PBMCs. Where HLA class I and class II types were available, the types were taken from metadata supplied by the sample provider, not from assay-based typing. A freely available public database, intended as a resource for researchers studying the immune response to SARS-CoV-2, is where the repertoires were released. The sample metadata nearly always contained a de-identified subject ID, COVID-19 status, age in years and sex.

Collaborating institutions collected whole blood in K2EDTA tubes following their own protocols. For TCRbeta analysis, collaborators shipped samples as frozen whole blood, isolated PBMCs, or DNA extracted from either of those sample types. Results and caveats for the whole study, not just this receptor: The amount of clinical and demographic metadata varied by source and participant and was provided uncurated.

TCRbeta CDR3 regions were amplified from genomic DNA using the immunoSEQ Assay, a bias-controlled multiplex PCR. Processing in the source paper ran as follows. Within the assay, amplification of reference gene primers was used to estimate how many nucleated cells each sample contained. To quantify the absolute abundance of each unique TCRbeta CDR3 rearrangement, sequence reads were collapsed and filtered. For each sample, productive Simpson clonality was calculated as the square root of Simpson's diversity index across productive rearrangements. Not all clones reach the TCRdb copy of this immuneACCESS table, which keeps in-frame sequences only. Checked studies attribute under half of the gap to unresolved V genes and leave the rest unexplained. The V and J calls and clone size were taken over from that table, and D and trimming were inferred from the DNA. For this sample the table gives 250,000 to 350,000 clones, of which 89% were detected only once. The ten largest clones represent about 12% of the sample.

The source of this sequence is a woman aged 55-69 years with acute or convalescent COVID-19. The specimen was peripheral blood. The chain was built from TRBV5-1 and TRBJ2-2; a stretch of 7 junction bases matches TRBD2. The nucleotide sequence is TGCGCCAGCAGCTTGAATCGCGGGGGTAGGACCGGGGAGCTGTTTTTT. This sequence encodes CASSLNRGGRTGELFF.